Following are 30 T cell receptor beta chains from one sample sequenced in a study of control samples from healthy donors and cancer patients (TCRdb year 2020). To prepare the library, the immunoSEQ multiplex PCR assay was applied. This is the immuneACCESS table as TCRdb keeps it, with only in-frame sequences that have V and J called. A part of the clones is gone; compared with another copy, unresolved V genes explain less than half, and the rest is unexplained. In this sample the table shows about 83,000 clones, roughly 89% of which occur a single time. 15% to 19% of the sample goes to the ten largest clones. Material: blood. The receptor source for this set is a man aged 30 to 39 in good health.

The gene calls are TRBV5-1 and TRBJ1-2; a weak D match, TRBD1 (6 bases). Germline CDR1 and CDR2: SGHRS and YFSETQ. Trimming removed 4 bases from V and 8 bases from J, with 15 bases in between. This CDR3 contains 13 residues. The CDR3 bases are TGCGCCAGCAGCAGGAGGGGGGCTGAGGGCTACACCTTC. It encodes CASSRRGAEGYTF.

The CDR3 region has the DNA TGTGCTAGTGGTTTGGCTTATTACGAGCAGTACTTC. It specifies CASGLAYYEQYF. The chain is built from TRBV12-5 and TRBJ2-7; D is uncertain. V was shortened by 1 base and J by 4 bases, with 5 bases between the two germline ends. In germline, CDR1 is LGHNT, CDR2 FRNRAP. The CDR3 loop spans 12 amino acids.

This clone appeared a single time. The V call is TRBV6-5, the J call TRBJ2-2; D call uncertain. Deletions cut 2 bases from V and 2 bases from J, with 0 bases between. The germline CDR1 and CDR2 sequences are MNHEY and SVGAGI. CDR3 length equals 12 residues. The CDR3: CASSYNTGELFF. DNA of the CDR3: TGTGCCAGCAGTTACAACACCGGGGAGCTGTTTTTT.

The J gene is TRBJ1-1, the V gene TRBV15; D is undetermined. CDR3 length: 13 amino acids. V lost 1 base and J 5 bases, leaving 8 bases between the germline ends. The germline V gene has CDR1 LNHNV and CDR2 YYDKDF (reference sequence). The CDR3 protein is CATSRVSGTEAFF. For the CDR3, the DNA is TGTGCCACCAGCAGAGTTTCGGGGACTGAAGCTTTCTTT.

CDR3 protein: CASTPLRDRGEQYF. The CDR3 bases are TGTGCCAGCACCCCCCTCCGGGACAGGGGCGAGCAGTACTTC. The V call is TRBV7-8, the J call TRBJ2-7, with 10 bases matching TRBD1. Germline V gene lookup returns CDR1 SGHVS and CDR2 FQNEAQ. After removal of 7 bases from V and 6 bases from J, the junction contained 9 bases not matched to a gene. This CDR3 spans 14 amino acids.

The CDR3 DNA follows: TGTGCCAGCAGCCGACAGGGCCTCGGAAACACCATATATTTT. This translates into CASSRQGLGNTIYF. The gene calls are TRBV3-1 (or the pseudogene TRBV3-2) and TRBJ1-3; 7 bases line up with TRBD1. From germline, CDR1 is LGHDT and CDR2 YNNKEL (reference sequence). The CDR3 runs to 14 residues. J was trimmed by 4 bases and V by 4 bases; bases with no gene match: 4.

This clone was recorded only once. V gene TRBV18 combines with J gene TRBJ1-5, with 12 bases that match TRBD1. The CDR3 spans 16 residues. The V segment lost 4 bases and the J segment 6 bases; nucleotides outside the gene matches: 7. The germline gives CDR1 KGHSH, CDR2 LQKENI. The chain's CDR3 is CASSRGDRGRSQPQHF. Written as DNA, the CDR3 is TGTGCCAGCTCACGGGGGGACAGGGGGCGGAGTCAGCCCCAGCATTTT.

This clone has a single count. The V and J genes are TRBV5-1 and TRBJ1-6; tentatively, D is TRBD1 (6 bases). Germline CDR1 SGHRS, CDR2 YFSETQ. Trimming pared 4 bases from V and 8 bases from J, leaving 13 bases between. The CDR3 has 14 residues. The CDR3 region is CASSLRSGDSPLHF. DNA of the CDR3: TGCGCCAGCAGCCTGAGATCAGGGGATTCACCCCTCCACTTT. The variable domain in full, with the rest retrieved from reference TRBV5-1 and TRBJ1-6, is KAGVTQTPRYLIKTRGQQVTLSCSPISGHRSVSWYQQTPGQGLQFLFEYFSETQRNKGNFPGRFSGRQFSNSRSEMNVSTLELGDSALYLCASSLRSGDSPLHFGNGTRLTVT.

This clone was picked up one time. V and J are TRBV10-3 and TRBJ2-4; the match to TRBD2 covers 14 bases. The CDR3 length is 15 residues. V dropped 4 bases and J dropped 8; count of bases not matched to a gene: 4. Per the germline V gene, CDR1 is ENHRY and CDR2 is SYGVKD. DNA for the CDR3: TGTGCCATCAGTGGACTAGCGGGGGGGCTATACATTCAGTACTTC. Protein product: CAISGLAGGLYIQYF.

The chain combines TRBV6-4 with TRBJ1-5; the D is unclear. Germline V gives CDR1 MRHNA, CDR2 SNTAGT. V lost 2 bases to trimming and J lost 0 bases, with 20 bases between them. The CDR3 has 19 residues. CDR3 region: CASSDAELVRPLSNQPQHF. The CDR3 coding sequence is TGTGCCAGCAGTGACGCAGAGTTAGTACGTCCGCTTAGCAATCAGCCCCAGCATTTT.

V is TRBV30 and J is TRBJ2-5, with a possible D match to TRBD1 (6 bases). V was pared by 5 bases and J by 2 bases, with 12 bases between. CDR1 is GTSNPN and CDR2 is SVGIG in the germline V gene (reference sequence). The CDR3 has 13 residues. CDR3 loop: CAWDRRPQETQYF. The CDR3 DNA reads as TGTGCCTGGGACAGGCGTCCTCAAGAGACCCAGTACTTC.

CDR3 protein: CSVEDGTETQETQYF. The CDR3 DNA is TGCAGCGTTGAAGATGGGACAGAGACGCAAGAGACCCAGTACTTC. V gene TRBV29-1 combines with J gene TRBJ2-5, with 7 bases identical to TRBD1. V trimming: 0 bases; J trimming: 2 bases; junction bases outside the gene matches: 6. The CDR3 totals 15 residues. Germline assignment: CDR1 SQVTM and CDR2 ANQGSEA.

J is TRBJ2-1 and V is TRBV9, with a weak D call TRBD2 (6 bases). The CDR3 contains 15 residues. The ends were cut back, 0 bases at V and 5 bases at J, with 12 bases in the middle. The germline V gene has CDR1 SGDLS and CDR2 YYNGEE. The CDR3 loop reads CASSVEAGPDNEQFF. The CDR3 nucleotides are TGTGCCAGCAGCGTAGAAGCGGGCCCCGACAATGAGCAGTTCTTC.

This chain links TRBV30 with TRBJ1-1, with D uncertain. The CDR3 is 14 amino acids. Germline lookup yields CDR1 GTSNPN and CDR2 SVGIG (reference sequence). V lost 4 bases and J lost 4, with 16 bases in between. CDR3 bases: TGTGCCTGGAACTCCCTGGGAAAGAGCACTGAAGCTTTCTTT. Protein sequence: CAWNSLGKSTEAFF.

This chain connects TRBV4-3 to TRBJ1-6; D is undetermined. Germline V gene sequence: CDR1 LGHNA, CDR2 YSLEER. The CDR3 spans 14 residues. The ends were cut back, 4 bases at V and 7 bases at J, with 11 bases in the middle. CDR3 DNA: TGCGCCAGCAGCCCCACAAGCTTCAATTCACCCCTCCACTTT. This gives the protein CASSPTSFNSPLHF.

The chain employs TRBV6-2 or TRBV6-3 and TRBJ2-1; TRBD1 matches 10 bases. The CDR3 is 15 residues long. V trimming: 2 bases; J trimming: 6 bases; junction bases outside the gene matches: 4. Per germline, CDR1 MNHEY and CDR2 SVGEGT. Here the CDR3 reads CASSYGRTGGNEQFF. The CDR3 DNA reads TGTGCCAGCAGTTACGGGCGGACAGGGGGCAATGAGCAGTTCTTC.

The chain carries TRBV15 and TRBJ2-7; D possibly uses TRBD1 or TRBD2 (5 bases each). CDR3 length: 15 residues. Germline lookup yields CDR1 LNHNV and CDR2 YYDKDF (reference sequence). The germline V and J ends were trimmed by 1 base and 2 bases, with 12 bases remaining between them. The CDR3 coding sequence is TGTGCCACCAGCAGAGTGGGGGATGGGACCTACGAGCAGTACTTC. The encoded protein is CATSRVGDGTYEQYF.

J is TRBJ2-5 and V is TRBV12-5; D is uncertain. The CDR3 extends over 10 amino acids. Germline-derived CDR1 and CDR2 are LGHNT and FRNRAP. The germline V and J ends were trimmed by 6 bases and 4 bases, with 3 bases remaining between them. CDR3 coding DNA: TGTGCTAGTGGCGTAGAGACCCAGTACTTC. Translated, it gives CASGVETQYF. The whole variable domain, remainder taken from reference TRBV12-5 and TRBJ2-5, is DARVTQTPRHKVTEMGQEVTMRCQPILGHNTVFWYRQTMMQGLELLAYFRNRAPLDDSGMPKDRFSAEMPDATLATLKIQPSEPRDSAVYFCASGVETQYFGPGTRLLVL.

The chain joins TRBV7-2 to TRBJ2-2, with a possible D match to TRBD1 (6 bases). CDR1 is SGHTA, CDR2 FQGNSA, per germline. The V and J ends lost 6 bases and 3 bases respectively, with 11 bases between them. This CDR3 is 14 amino acids long. The CDR3 here is CASSPDRDTGELFF. Here the CDR3 DNA reads TGTGCCAGCAGTCCGGACAGAGACACCGGGGAGCTGTTTTTT.

V usage is TRBV19 and J usage is TRBJ1-2, with a possible D match to TRBD1 (6 bases). V was cut by 5 bases and J by 6 bases, with 22 bases left in between. Germline V lookup: CDR1 LNHDA, CDR2 SQIVND (reference sequence). The CDR3 covers 16 residues. The CDR3 loop reads CASSPDGQFIRDGYTF. CDR3 DNA sequence: TGTGCCAGTAGTCCAGACGGACAGTTCATCCGGGATGGCTACACCTTC.

The chain uses TRBV5-1 and TRBJ2-1; D is possibly TRBD1 (6 bases). Germline V gene sequence: CDR1 SGHRS, CDR2 YFSETQ. The CDR3 sequence is 14 residues long. The V end was cut by 4 bases, the J end by 5 bases, with 13 bases between. Here the CDR3 DNA reads TGCGCCAGCAGCCTAGGGGGATCCGACAATGAGCAGTTCTTC. Its protein product is CASSLGGSDNEQFF.

V usage is TRBV9 and J usage is TRBJ2-5; possibly TRBD1 for D (6 bases). The CDR3 contains 12 residues. V lost 3 bases, J lost 9 bases, and 12 bases lay in between. From germline, CDR1 is SGDLS and CDR2 YYNGEE. The DNA of the CDR3 is TGTGCCAGCAGCGAGGACGAGGGGGCCCAGTACTTC. Its translation: CASSEDEGAQYF.

The V gene is TRBV11-3, the J gene TRBJ2-1; 12 positions agree with TRBD2. Trimming took 0 bases from V and 9 from J; bases not matched to a gene: 12. This CDR3 comprises 18 residues. Germline CDR1 and CDR2: SGHNT and YENEEA. The CDR3 DNA is TGTGCCAGCAGCTTAGATTTTGGGCTAGCGGGACTAGCGGGTGAGCAGTTCTTC. Translated, it gives CASSLDFGLAGLAGEQFF.

The chain uses TRBV3-1 (or the pseudogene TRBV3-2) and TRBJ2-1; the match to TRBD2 covers 12 bases. This CDR3 is built from 16 residues. V lost 6 bases to trimming and J lost 7 bases; unmatched junction nucleotides: 10. Germline-derived CDR1 and CDR2 are LGHDT and YNNKEL (reference sequence). The CDR3 DNA is TGTGCCAGCAGGGTATCCCTAGCGGGAGGGCCTAATGAGCAGTTCTTC. As protein: CASRVSLAGGPNEQFF.

The chain links TRBV15 to TRBJ1-2; tentatively, D is TRBD1 (5 bases). From germline, CDR1 is LNHNV and CDR2 YYDKDF (reference sequence). V lost 0 bases and J 0 bases, leaving 11 bases between the germline ends. The CDR3 has 16 residues. CDR3 sequence: CATSRDLQGTNYGYTF. Here the CDR3 DNA reads TGTGCCACCAGCAGAGACTTGCAGGGAACTAACTATGGCTACACCTTC.

The gene calls are TRBV28 and TRBJ2-1, with 8 bases lining up with TRBD2. Germline V gene sequence: CDR1 MDHEN, CDR2 SYDVKM. Germline trimming cut 10 bases from V and 4 bases from J; bases unmatched to any gene: 9. The CDR3 is 14 residues long. The DNA of the CDR3 is TGTGCCACCGGGGGGGGGCCAAGATACAATGAGCAGTTCTTC. Residues: CATGGGPRYNEQFF.

The chain couples TRBV7-3 to TRBJ2-3; 10 bases are shared with TRBD1. The length of the CDR3 is 15 residues. V was pared by 5 bases and J by 6 bases, with 8 bases of the junction left unmatched. Germline V gives CDR1 SGHTA, CDR2 FQGTGA. The CDR3 region has the DNA TGTGCCAGCAGCCCAGGGACAGGGGCCAGGGATACGCAGTATTTT. Translated, it gives CASSPGTGARDTQYF. Full variable domain (outside the CDR3, taken from reference TRBV7-3 and TRBJ2-3): GAGVSQTPSNKVTEKGKYVELRCDPISGHTALYWYRQSLGQGPEFLIYFQGTGAADDSGLPNDRFFAVRPEGSVSTLKIQRTERGDSAVYLCASSPGTGARDTQYFGPGTRLTVL.

The chain links TRBV4-3 to TRBJ2-4, with D perhaps TRBD2 (7 bases). Looked up from germline, CDR1 is LGHNA and CDR2 is YSLEER. The ends were cut back, 1 base at V and 3 bases at J, with 13 bases in the middle. The CDR3 sequence is 16 residues long. CDR3 nucleotides: TGCGCCAGCAGCCAAGGACGGGGGGCAGTCAAAAACATTCAGTACTTC. Protein sequence: CASSQGRGAVKNIQYF.

This rearrangement joins TRBV7-2 to TRBJ2-1; 8 bases align to TRBD1. Germline CDR1 is SGHTA and CDR2 is FQGNSA. CDR3 length equals 15 residues. The junction had 17 bases not matched to a gene; V was cut back by 5 bases and J by 14 bases. The chain's CDR3 is CASSPTVGGQGVEFF. The CDR3 bases are TGTGCCAGCAGCCCCACAGTCGGTGGACAGGGCGTTGAGTTCTTC. The whole variable domain, remainder taken from reference TRBV7-2 and TRBJ2-1, is GAGVSQSPSNKVTEKGKDVELRCDPISGHTALYWYRQSLGQGLEFLIYFQGNSAPDKSGLPSDRFSAERTGGSVSTLTIQRTQQEDSAVYLCASSPTVGGQGVEFFGPGTRLTVL.

V is TRBV6-1 and J is TRBJ1-5; D gene uncertain. Germline V gives CDR1 MNHNS, CDR2 SASEGT. Between the trimmed V and J ends, which lost 4 bases and 6 bases, there was a span of 19 bases. The CDR3 totals 16 residues. The CDR3 DNA follows: TGTGCCAGCAGTGGTCATCTTAGGGTTTCAACTCAGCCCCAGCATTTT. Residues: CASSGHLRVSTQPQHF.